The source of this TCR beta chain is a study of CD8 T cells in Susac syndrome. Sequencing of TCR beta, carried out with a high-throughput approach, was applied to CD8+ and CD4+ T cells from the blood. The controls were healthy donors who were matched for age and sex. Negative magnetic isolation gave CD8+ and CD4+ cells; FACS enriched CD8+ TEMRA. An amount of RNA that ranged from roughly 0.5 to 1 ug was reverse transcribed with random hexamers. The method of amplification for TCR beta CDR3 was immunoSEQ multiplex PCR, covering 54 Vbeta and 13 Jbeta. MiXCR was run by TCRdb on the immunoSEQ multiplex PCR reads, yielding one entry per CDR3 protein. Of approximately 150,000 distinct CDR3 sequences listed, around 94% are singletons. V lost 3 bases and J 10 bases, leaving 12 bases between the germline ends. The CDR3 is made up of 13 amino acids. Germline CDR1 SGHTA, CDR2 FQGTGA.

Sequenced input: CD4+ T cells from PBMCs. This chain connects TRBV7-3 to TRBJ2-2; unclear D gene. The TCR was taken from a human donor in good health. CDR3 residues: CASSLSGGEELFF. CDR3 sequence (DNA): TGTGCCAGCAGCTTGTCGGGCGGAGAGGAGCTGTTTTTT.